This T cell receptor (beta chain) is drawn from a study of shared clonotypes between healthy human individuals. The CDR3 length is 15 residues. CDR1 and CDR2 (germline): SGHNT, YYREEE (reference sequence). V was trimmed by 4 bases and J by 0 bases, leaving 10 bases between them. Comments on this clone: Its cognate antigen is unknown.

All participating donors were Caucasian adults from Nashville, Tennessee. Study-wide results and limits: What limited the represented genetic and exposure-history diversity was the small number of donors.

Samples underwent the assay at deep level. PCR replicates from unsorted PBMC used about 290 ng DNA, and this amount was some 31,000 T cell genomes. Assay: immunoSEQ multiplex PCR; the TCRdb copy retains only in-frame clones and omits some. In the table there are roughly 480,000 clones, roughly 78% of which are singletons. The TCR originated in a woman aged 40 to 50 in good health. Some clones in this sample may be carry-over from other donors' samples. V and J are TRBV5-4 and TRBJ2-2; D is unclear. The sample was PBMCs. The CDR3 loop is CASSPDLTNTGELFF. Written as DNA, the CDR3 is TGTGCCAGCAGCCCGGACCTAACGAACACCGGGGAGCTGTTTTTT.